The text below deals with one T cell receptor (beta chain). No antigen is known for it. One end of the junction is discordant with germline, which a read error may explain. This record belongs to a study of T cells in Graves' hyperthyroidism and ophthalmopathy. Study overall: Before any treatment, at initial diagnosis, peripheral blood was collected.

Overall study results and limits: Blood samples included most of the expanded thyroid clonotypes exceeding 0.001.

Patients affected by ophthalmopathy presented a Clinical Activity Score of at least 3, a NOSPECS grade of at least 4, and disease duration below 3 months. Based on clinical symptoms, serum thyroxine and TRAb, thyroid ultrasound and orbital computed tomography, diagnoses were reached. The CDR3 has 17 amino acids. The germline V gene has CDR1 SGDLS and CDR2 YYNGEE. What was amplified from RNA transcripts were TCR beta CDR3 regions. The HTBI primer set drove a first-round RT-PCR of the TCR CDR3. TCRdb reprocessed the multiplex PCR reads with MiXCR, giving one entry per CDR3 protein. The sample lists approximately 600,000 distinct CDR3 sequences; roughly 20% were seen once.

This chain links TRBV9 with TRBJ2-5; 9 nucleotides line up with TRBD1. Sequenced material: blood. The clonotype originates from a man aged 25 to 45 with Graves' ophthalmopathy. The DNA of the CDR3 is TGCGCCAGCAGCCAAGATTGGGACAGGGCCTACCAAGAGACCCAGTACTTC. Residues: CASSQDWDRAYQETQYF.